This T cell receptor (beta chain) emerged from a study of shared T cell receptors in the human thymus. Using immunoSEQ multiplex PCR, the repertoire was profiled, and TCRdb retains in-frame clones only, with some absent. Here the sample spans hundreds of thousands of clones, roughly 90% being singletons. The CDR3 length is 21 residues. V was pared by 0 bases and J by 0 bases, with 18 bases of the junction left unmatched. Per germline, CDR1 LGHNA and CDR2 YNFKEQ. This same sample was also part of a study on human thymus T cells. That source reports: The donors were infants in Finland with congenital heart defects, otherwise immunologically healthy. Corrective cardiac surgery supplied the resected thymus tissue. Thymic and blood repertoires appeared to display a bias in their usage of V and J genes. Related work showed strongly overlapping thymic repertoires across unrelated individuals.

The chain links TRBV4-2 to TRBJ2-3, with 7 positions matching TRBD2. The clonotype originates from a boy less than two years old with a congenital heart defect. Sequencing was carried out using thymocytes. The chain's CDR3 is CASSQDREWPSGLFSTDTQYF. The CDR3 nucleotides are TGTGCCAGCAGCCAAGATCGGGAGTGGCCTAGCGGACTCTTTAGCACAGATACGCAGTATTTT.